This TCR beta chain was sequenced in a study of CD8 T cells in ankylosing spondylitis (dated by TCRdb to about 2017). About the investigation overall: The study set out to find disease-linked TCR variants by profiling T cell receptor beta repertoires in ankylosing spondylitis patients and healthy donors. The full study cohort comprised 20 to 25 ankylosing spondylitis patients and roughly 110 healthy donors. Peripheral blood was sampled, and synovial fluid was additionally collected from ankylosing spondylitis patients. On the study overall, not on this receptor specifically: A TCR beta motif made up of eight or nine highly homologous amino acid variants appeared to be characteristic of blood from ankylosing spondylitis patients. Some of the motif variants had been reported before in the synovial fluid and blood of reactive arthritis patients, a finding that suggests common disease-initiation mechanisms. In peripheral blood, the disease-linked clones were found at relatively low frequencies and had a CD8+ phenotype. The disease-linked clones were reported as significantly enriched in matched synovial fluid samples from ankylosing spondylitis patients.

Points on this clonotype: Its antigen remains undetermined. No base-level quality is on record; no much larger clone is a single base apart.

These reads were obtained on an Illumina HiSeq 2500. Quantitative 5'-RACE with molecular barcodes was used to prepare TCR beta libraries. As for the authors' bioinformatics: A new computational method based on a probabilistic model of VDJ rearrangement was used to identify disease-linked TCR variants. The public reads were reprocessed in TCRdb via fastp at Q25 and MiXCR, keeping in-frame beta chains. Rows are unified per CDR3 protein, each entry keeping the most common DNA and genes. The V and J calls and clone size come from TCRdb's table, not from the authors' own analysis. For this sample the table gives fewer than 650,000 distinct CDR3 sequences, of which roughly 13% were detected only once. About 6.5% of the sample is held by the ten biggest clonotypes. Spanning cysteine to phenylalanine, the CDR3 consists of 17 amino acids. Only CDR3 DNA is held: 51 bases, read in frame from base 1. V is cut back by 3 bases and J by 3 bases, with 5 bases in the junction unmatched. CDR1 and CDR2 are drawn from the germline V gene: SGHTA, FQGNSA.

The sample was blood, either unsorted or a sorted T cell fraction (not recorded which). The V and J segments used are TRBV7-2 and TRBJ2-3; 14 junctional bases match TRBD2. This clonotype was obtained from a male donor with ankylosing spondylitis. The sequenced DNA: TGTGCCAGCAGCTTCGGGACTAGCGGGAGCGGGACAGATACGCAGTATTTT. Its protein product is CASSFGTSGSGTDTQYF.